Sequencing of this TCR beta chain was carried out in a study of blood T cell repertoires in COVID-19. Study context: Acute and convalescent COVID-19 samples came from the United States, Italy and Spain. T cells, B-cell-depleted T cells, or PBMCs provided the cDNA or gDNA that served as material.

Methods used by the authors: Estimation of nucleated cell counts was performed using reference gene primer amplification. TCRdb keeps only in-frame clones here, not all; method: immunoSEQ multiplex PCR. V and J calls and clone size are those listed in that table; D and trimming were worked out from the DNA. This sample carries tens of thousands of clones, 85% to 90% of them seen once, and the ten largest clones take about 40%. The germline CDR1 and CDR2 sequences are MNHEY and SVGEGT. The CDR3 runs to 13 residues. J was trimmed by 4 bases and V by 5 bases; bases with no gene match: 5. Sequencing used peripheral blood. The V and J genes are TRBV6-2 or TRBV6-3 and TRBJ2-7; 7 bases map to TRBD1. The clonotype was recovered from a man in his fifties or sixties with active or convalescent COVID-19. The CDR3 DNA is TGTGCCAGCAGTCTGACAGGGTGGTACGAGCAGTACGTC. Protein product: CASSLTGWYEQYV.